A single sample is the source of the 4 T cell receptor beta chains below, sequenced in a study of cytomegalovirus exposure and HLA in healthy donors. The PCR made use of 60 Vbeta and 13 Jbeta primers. The table came from immunoSEQ multiplex PCR; TCRdb's copy has only in-frame clones and leaves some out. The sample records over 100,000 clones, nearly 65% being singletons. Material: PBMCs. All receptors derive from a man aged 35 to 55 in good health and CMV-seropositive.

The genes are TRBV7-9 and TRBJ2-5; tentative D call: TRBD2 (6 bases). The V and J ends lost 1 base and 4 bases respectively, with 7 bases between them. CDR3 size: 13 residues. Germline CDR1 SEHNR, CDR2 FQNEAQ (reference sequence). CDR3 DNA: TGTGCCAGCAGCTTAGGCGGGATAGAGACCCAGTACTTC. It is translated as CASSLGGIETQYF.

The chain combines TRBV28 with TRBJ1-1; D is perhaps TRBD1 (5 bases). The CDR3 has 12 residues. V dropped 2 bases and J dropped 8 bases, with 9 bases sitting between them. Germline V gene data show CDR1 as MDHEN and CDR2 as SYDVKM. In DNA, the CDR3 is TGTGCCAGCAGTTTACAGGCAGGGGAAGCTTTCTTT. Encoded protein: CASSLQAGEAFF.

The chain joins TRBV5-8 to TRBJ1-6; D may be TRBD1 (6 bases). The CDR3 is 18 amino acids. Per the germline V gene, CDR1 is SGHTS and CDR2 is YDEGEE. Trimming took 0 bases from V and 2 from J, leaving 15 bases between them. The CDR3 region is CASSLVMGARTYNSPLHF. The CDR3 DNA reads as TGTGCCAGCAGCTTGGTGATGGGGGCACGAACCTATAATTCACCCCTCCACTTT.

The rearrangement joins TRBV7-9 to TRBJ1-1; 7 bases are a match to TRBD1. This CDR3 contains 14 residues. Germline CDR1 is SEHNR and CDR2 is FQNEAQ (reference sequence). With V trimmed by 11 bases and J by 0 bases, 9 bases remained unmatched. For the CDR3, the DNA is TGTGCCGGGTGGCGGGACAGCTTGAACACTGAAGCTTTCTTT. Amino acids: CAGWRDSLNTEAFF.